Below, 4 T cell receptor beta chains from the same sample are listed, as sequenced in a study of CD8 T cell repertoires and HIV-1 epitope variants (TCRdb year 2020). These receptors' targets are unknown. Libraries were prepared through the immunoSEQ multiplex PCR assay. As stored in TCRdb, this immuneACCESS dataset retains in-frame rearrangements with V and J assigned. A fraction of the clones does not appear; measured against another copy, unresolved V genes explain less than half of the discrepancy, and the remainder lacks a known reason. This sample is represented by 6,000 to 8,000 clones; 65% of them were singletons. The ten most abundant clones make up under 55% of the sample. The sequenced material came from cultured CD8+ T cells derived from PBMCs. Every receptor here comes from a male donor with HIV.

This chain uses TRBV5-6 with TRBJ1-1; the D is unclear. Germline CDR1 SGHDT, CDR2 YYEEEE. Trimming removed 4 bases from V and 1 base from J, with 5 bases in between. The CDR3 length is 12 residues. CDR3 sequence (DNA): TGTGCCAGCAGCCCTGGGAACACTGAAGCTTTCTTT. Protein: CASSPGNTEAFF.

The chain uses TRBV5-5 and TRBJ2-2; 13 bases fit TRBD2. With V trimmed by 0 bases and J by 3 bases, 2 bases remained unmatched. CDR3 size: 17 residues. From germline, CDR1 is SGHKS and CDR2 YYEKEE (reference sequence). CDR3: CASSLAGLAGDTGELFF. For the CDR3, the DNA is TGTGCCAGCAGCTTGGCCGGACTAGCGGGAGACACCGGGGAGCTGTTTTTT.

This clone was seen once. The rearrangement joins TRBV9 to TRBJ2-1, with no clear D. Germline V CDR1 and CDR2: SGDLS, YYNGEE. Trimming cost V 2 bases and J 2 bases, with 11 bases left between them. This CDR3 is 15 amino acids long. The CDR3 is CASSVDPATYNEQFF. Written as DNA, the CDR3 is TGTGCCAGCAGCGTCGACCCAGCGACCTACAATGAGCAGTTCTTC.

A few counts support this clone. The rearrangement uses TRBV5-6 and TRBJ1-2; D gene ambiguous. Germline V gene data show CDR1 as SGHDT and CDR2 as YYEEEE. The germline V and J ends were trimmed by 1 base and 1 base, with 14 bases remaining between them. The CDR3 sequence is 16 residues long. CDR3 coding DNA: TGTGCCAGCAGCTTGTACCCCCAGGATATTAACTATGGCTACACCTTC. This sequence encodes CASSLYPQDINYGYTF.